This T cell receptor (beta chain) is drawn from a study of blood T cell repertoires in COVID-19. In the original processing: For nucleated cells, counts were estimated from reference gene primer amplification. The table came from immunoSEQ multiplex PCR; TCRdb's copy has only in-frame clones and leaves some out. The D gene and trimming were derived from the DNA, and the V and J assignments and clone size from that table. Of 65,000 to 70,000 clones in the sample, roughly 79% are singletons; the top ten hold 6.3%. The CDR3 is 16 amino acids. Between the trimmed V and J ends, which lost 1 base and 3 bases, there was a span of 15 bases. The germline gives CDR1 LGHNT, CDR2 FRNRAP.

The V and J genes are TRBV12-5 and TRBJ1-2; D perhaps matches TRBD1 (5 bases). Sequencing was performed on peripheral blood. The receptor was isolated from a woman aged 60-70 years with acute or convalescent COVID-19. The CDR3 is CASGLGQLSGDYGYTF. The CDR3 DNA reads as TGTGCTAGTGGTTTGGGACAGCTGTCGGGAGACTATGGCTACACCTTC.